This T cell receptor beta chain was sequenced during a study of blood T cell repertoires in COVID-19. Study-wide background: Sources were T cells, B-cell-depleted T cells, or PBMCs; the material itself was cDNA or gDNA.

Original handling: From reference gene primer amplification, estimates of nucleated cell counts were derived. Only in-frame clones appear in the TCRdb table, and some are missing; sequencing was by immunoSEQ multiplex PCR. The V and J calls and clone size come from that table; D and trimming were worked out from the DNA. The repertoire has approximately 70,000 clones, over 65% of them found once; the top ten carry 35% to 45%. Per the germline V gene, CDR1 is MNHEY and CDR2 is SVGEGT. The V end was cut by 4 bases, the J end by 5 bases, with 23 bases between. This CDR3 is 17 amino acids long. The origin of this receptor is a woman in her seventies with acute or convalescent COVID-19. The chain links TRBV6-2 or TRBV6-3 to TRBJ2-5; no reliable D call. The specimen was peripheral blood. This CDR3 is CASSSETTSFTPETQYF. Here the CDR3 DNA reads TGTGCCAGCAGTTCCGAGACGACAAGTTTTACGCCGGAGACCCAGTACTTC.